This entry lists 19 T cell receptor beta chains sequenced from one sample in a study of blood T cells in healthy people across ages. The second PCR ran about 6 to 11 cycles with a sample-barcoded 5' primer and J-beta primers. Each CDR3 protein is one row after TCRdb ran MiXCR on the 5' RACE reads. The table lists approximately 780,000 distinct CDR3 sequences, more than 25% of them singletons. These data were also reused for a study on T cells of mothers and their children.

The sequencing input was blood. The receptor source for this set is a boy aged 5-17 years in good health.

This clonotype was picked up a small number of times. The chain has TRBV30 and TRBJ1-2; 7 bases are a match to TRBD1. With V trimmed by 3 bases and J by 2 bases, 3 bases remained unmatched. Germline V gives CDR1 GTSNPN, CDR2 SVGIG (reference sequence). The CDR3 length is 13 residues. The DNA for the CDR3 is TGTGCCTGGAGCACGACAGGGAACTATGGCTACACCTTC. This encodes CAWSTTGNYGYTF.

This rearrangement joins TRBV5-1 to TRBJ2-5, with a possible D match to TRBD2 (7 bases). TRBJ2-1 matches the DNA end more closely, so the J call is doubtful. Germline CDR1 reads SGHRS; CDR2 reads YFSETQ. This CDR3 spans 15 amino acids. The CDR3 here is CASSLEGGPSNEQFF. DNA for the CDR3: TGCGCCAGCAGCTTGGAGGGGGGGCCCTCCAATGAGCAGTTCTTC.

The rearrangement uses TRBV13 and TRBJ2-3; 8 bases agree with TRBD2. Germline V CDR1 and CDR2: PRHDT, FYEKMQ (reference sequence). The CDR3 loop spans 15 amino acids. The trim removed 2 bases at V and 4 bases at J, leaving 5 bases unmatched. CDR3 nucleotides: TGTGCCAGCAGCTTACGAGCGGGGGTCGCAGATACGCAGTATTTT. Its protein product is CASSLRAGVADTQYF.

At least ten counts were recorded for this clonotype. The junction differs from germline at one of its ends, possibly a read error. V usage is TRBV5-1 and J usage is TRBJ2-7, with D unclear. Germline-derived CDR1 and CDR2 are SGHRS and YFSETQ. The CDR3 contains 13 residues. The chain's CDR3 is CASSLAVSYEQYF. CDR3 sequence (DNA): TGTGCCAGCAGTTTGGCAGTTTCCTACGAGCAGTACTTC.

This clonotype came up a few times. The rearrangement uses TRBV20-1 and TRBJ1-2; TRBD1 matches 7 bases. V lost 0 bases, J lost 2 bases, and 6 bases stayed unmatched. This CDR3 region has 15 residues. CDR1 is DFQATT, CDR2 SNEGSKA, per germline (reference sequence). The CDR3 nucleotides are TGCAGTGCTAGAGATGCCCAGGGGGGAAACTATGGCTACACCTTC. Protein: CSARDAQGGNYGYTF.

V gene TRBV20-1 combines with J gene TRBJ1-5; a possible D gene is TRBD1 (6 bases). V was clipped by 6 bases and J by 3 bases, with 12 bases between them. The germline gives CDR1 DFQATT, CDR2 SNEGSKA (reference sequence). The CDR3 length is 13 residues. CDR3 amino acids: CSASGQTNQPQHF. As DNA, the CDR3 is TGCAGTGCAAGTGGACAGACCAATCAGCCCCAGCATTTT.

The chain links TRBV29-1 to TRBJ1-1, with 8 positions matching TRBD1. The CDR3 loop spans 12 amino acids. V gave up 6 bases and J gave up 6 bases; unmatched junction bases: 6. In germline, CDR1 is SQVTM, CDR2 ANQGSEA. CDR3 nucleotides: TGCAGCGTAGATACAGGGGGGGCTGAAGCTTTCTTT. This sequence encodes CSVDTGGAEAFF.

This clonotype appeared a few times. This chain uses TRBV30 with TRBJ2-3; 10 nucleotides agree with TRBD2. The CDR3 sequence is 14 residues long. Trimming removed 3 bases from V and 2 bases from J; junction bases left unmatched: 2. Looked up from germline, CDR1 is GTSNPN and CDR2 is SVGIG (reference sequence). The CDR3 coding sequence is TGTGCCTGGAGCAGCGGGGGGGACACAGATACGCAGTATTTT. Its protein is CAWSSGGDTDTQYF.

This sequence joins TRBV18 and TRBJ2-5; the match to TRBD1 covers 7 bases. Gene TRBJ2-7 matches the end of the DNA better, so the J call may be wrong. From germline, CDR1 is KGHSH and CDR2 LQKENI. The CDR3 has 15 amino acids. The CDR3 loop reads CASSPSTGFTYEQYF. The DNA for the CDR3 is TGTGCCAGCTCACCTTCGACAGGGTTCACCTACGAGCAGTACTTC.

This sequence joins TRBV20-1 and TRBJ1-2; 8 bases fit TRBD1. The length of the CDR3 is 14 residues. Germline CDR1 DFQATT, CDR2 SNEGSKA (reference sequence). CDR3 DNA: TGCAGCTCACCCGGCGACAGGGGAAACTATGGCTACACCTTC. This codes for CSSPGDRGNYGYTF.

The chain employs TRBV6-1 and TRBJ2-1; 12 bases are shared with TRBD2. J gave up 9 bases and V 2 bases, and 11 bases lay outside the gene matches. Germline CDR1 is MNHNS and CDR2 is SASEGT. The CDR3 sequence is 17 residues long. CDR3 in amino acids: CASSEIMRLAGGTEQFF. For the CDR3, the DNA is TGTGCCAGCAGTGAAATAATGCGGCTAGCGGGGGGGACTGAGCAGTTCTTC.

The CDR3 loop is CASSFGQTYGYTF. In DNA, the CDR3 is TGTGCCAGCAGCTTTGGGCAGACTTATGGCTACACCTTC. The chain uses TRBV11-2 and TRBJ1-2, with D unclear. Trimming pared 3 bases from V and 5 bases from J, leaving 10 bases between. Germline V lookup: CDR1 SGHAT, CDR2 FQNNGV. This CDR3 comprises 13 residues.

A few counts support this clonotype. The chain has TRBV5-1 and TRBJ1-2; weak D call: TRBD1 (6 bases). The CDR3 has 17 amino acids. Germline V gene sequence: CDR1 SGHRS, CDR2 YFSETQ. Trimming left V 0 bases short and J 4 bases short, with 19 bases between. The CDR3 bases are TGCGCCAGCAGCTTGGAACAGGGAACTGTGCCTCTCTATGGCTACACCTTC. Translating gives CASSLEQGTVPLYGYTF.

This clonotype was seen repeatedly, ten times or more. The chain is built from TRBV11-2 and TRBJ2-4; D unresolved. Germline lookup yields CDR1 SGHAT and CDR2 FQNNGV. Trimming left V 7 bases short and J 0 bases short, with 10 bases between. The CDR3 sequence is 14 residues long. The DNA of the CDR3 is TGTGCCAGCACCCTAGGTCTAGCCAAAAACATTCAGTACTTC. Translation: CASTLGLAKNIQYF.

The chain couples TRBV20-1 to TRBJ2-3; D remains unclear. V lost 4 bases and J lost 5, with 16 bases in between. The CDR3 has 14 residues. Per germline, CDR1 DFQATT and CDR2 SNEGSKA (reference sequence). CDR3: CSAMEYKKGDTQYF. The CDR3 DNA follows: TGCAGTGCTATGGAATACAAAAAAGGAGATACGCAGTATTTT.

A few counts support this clonotype. The chain couples TRBV7-6 to TRBJ1-1, with TRBD1 identical over 7 bases. The CDR3 is 14 residues long. Germline V gives CDR1 SGHVS, CDR2 FNYEAQ. Unmatched junction bases numbered 8, after V lost 10 bases and J lost 0 bases. The CDR3 protein is CATQQGNMNTEAFF. The CDR3 DNA sequence: TGTGCCACCCAACAGGGGAACATGAACACTGAAGCTTTCTTT. Drawing the rest from reference TRBV7-6 and TRBJ1-1, the complete variable domain is GAGVSQSPRYKVTKRGQDVALRCDPISGHVSLYWYRQALGQGPEFLTYFNYEAQQDKSGLPNDRFSAERPEGSISTLTIQRTEQRDSAMYRCATQQGNMNTEAFFGQGTRLTVV.

This clonotype came up a few times. This chain links TRBV7-2 with TRBJ2-1; TRBD2 agrees at 15 bases. The trim removed 5 bases at V and 6 bases at J, leaving 17 bases unmatched. Per the germline V gene, CDR1 is SGHTA and CDR2 is FQGNSA. The CDR3 is 20 residues long. In nucleotides, the CDR3 is TGTGCCAGCAGCCCAAGTCCCGGGACTAGCGGGGGGCGCCGATTCAATGAGCAGTTCTTC. Translation gives CASSPSPGTSGGRRFNEQFF.

In regard to this clonotype: The junction differs from germline at one of its ends, possibly a read error. The V and J genes are TRBV10-2 and TRBJ2-1; D may be TRBD2 (5 bases). The J call could be wrong; TRBJ2-7 is a better fit for the DNA end. Germline CDR1 and CDR2: WSHSY and SAAADI. The CDR3 is made up of 15 amino acids. CDR3 nucleotide sequence: TGTGCCAGCACCCTAGGAGGCCGAAGGCCCTACGAGCAGTACTTC. Translation gives CASTLGGRRPYEQYF.

This clonotype was counted between two and nine times. CDR3 nucleotides: TGTGCCAGCAGCTCCCGACTAGCGGGGCTGACCCAAGAGACCCAGTACTTC. Residues: CASSSRLAGLTQETQYF. The chain combines TRBV7-2 with TRBJ2-5; TRBD2 agrees at 11 bases. The germline gives CDR1 SGHTA, CDR2 FQGNSA. The CDR3 has 17 residues. The V gene end was trimmed by 4 bases and the J gene end by 1 base; junction bases not matched to a gene: 8.